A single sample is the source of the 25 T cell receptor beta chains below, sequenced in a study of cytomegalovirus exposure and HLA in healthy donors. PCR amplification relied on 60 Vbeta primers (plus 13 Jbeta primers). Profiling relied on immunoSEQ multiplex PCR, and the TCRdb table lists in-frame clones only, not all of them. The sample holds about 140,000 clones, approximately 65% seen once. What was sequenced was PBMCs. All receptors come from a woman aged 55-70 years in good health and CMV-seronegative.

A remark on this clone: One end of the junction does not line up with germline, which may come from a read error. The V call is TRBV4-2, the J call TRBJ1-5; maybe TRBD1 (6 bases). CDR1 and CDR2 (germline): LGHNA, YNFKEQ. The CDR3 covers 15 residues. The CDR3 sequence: CASSQDKAGDQLQHF. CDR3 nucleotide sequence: TGTGCCAGCAGCCAAGATAAGGCAGGGGATCAGCTCCAGCATTTT.

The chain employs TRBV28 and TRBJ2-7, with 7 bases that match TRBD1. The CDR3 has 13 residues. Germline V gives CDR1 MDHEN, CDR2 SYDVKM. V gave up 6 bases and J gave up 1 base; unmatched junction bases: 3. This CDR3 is CASRKTGSYEQYF. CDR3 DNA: TGTGCCAGCAGAAAGACAGGGTCCTACGAGCAGTACTTC.

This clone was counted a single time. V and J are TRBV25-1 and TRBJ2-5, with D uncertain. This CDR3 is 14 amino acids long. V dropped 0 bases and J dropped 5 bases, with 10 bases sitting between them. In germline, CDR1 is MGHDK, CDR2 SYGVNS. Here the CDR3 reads CASSEYGARETQYF. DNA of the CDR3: TGTGCCAGCAGTGAATATGGTGCGCGGGAGACCCAGTACTTC.

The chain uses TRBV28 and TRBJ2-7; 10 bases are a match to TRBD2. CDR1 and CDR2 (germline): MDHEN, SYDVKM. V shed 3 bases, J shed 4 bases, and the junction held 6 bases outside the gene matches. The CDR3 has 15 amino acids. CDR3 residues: CASSLGLAGVYEQYF. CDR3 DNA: TGTGCCAGCAGTTTGGGGCTAGCGGGAGTGTACGAGCAGTACTTC.

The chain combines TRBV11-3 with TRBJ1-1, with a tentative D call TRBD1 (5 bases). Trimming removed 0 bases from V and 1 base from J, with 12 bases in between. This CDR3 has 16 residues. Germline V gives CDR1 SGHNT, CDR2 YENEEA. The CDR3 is CASSLDHLGGNTEAFF. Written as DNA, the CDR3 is TGTGCCAGCAGCTTAGATCACCTGGGGGGGAACACTGAAGCTTTCTTT.

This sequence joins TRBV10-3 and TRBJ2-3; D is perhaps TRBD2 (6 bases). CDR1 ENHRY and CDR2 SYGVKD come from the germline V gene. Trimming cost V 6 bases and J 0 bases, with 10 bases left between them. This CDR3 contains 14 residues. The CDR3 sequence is CAISGSGSTDTQYF. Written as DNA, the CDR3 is TGTGCCATCAGCGGTAGCGGTAGCACAGATACGCAGTATTTT.

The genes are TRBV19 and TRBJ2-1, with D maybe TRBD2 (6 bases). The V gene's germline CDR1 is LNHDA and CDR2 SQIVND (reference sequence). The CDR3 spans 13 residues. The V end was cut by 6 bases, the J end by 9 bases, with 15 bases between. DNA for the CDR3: TGTGCCAGTAGGAGCAGGGCCGGGGGTGAGCAGTTCTTC. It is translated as CASRSRAGGEQFF.

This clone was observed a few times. For the CDR3, the DNA is TGTGCCAGCAGCTCCCGGGCAGGGGAGGGGTACACCATATATTTT. This sequence encodes CASSSRAGEGYTIYF. The chain employs TRBV7-2 and TRBJ1-3; tentatively, D is TRBD1 (6 bases). The germline gives CDR1 SGHTA, CDR2 FQGNSA. V was cut by 4 bases and J by 8 bases, with 18 bases left in between. CDR3 size: 15 residues.

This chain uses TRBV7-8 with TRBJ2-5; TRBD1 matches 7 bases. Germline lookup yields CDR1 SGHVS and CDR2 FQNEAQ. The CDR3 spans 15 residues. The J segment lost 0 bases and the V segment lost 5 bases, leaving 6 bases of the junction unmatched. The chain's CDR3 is CASSLQGMYQETQYF. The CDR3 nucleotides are TGTGCCAGCAGCCTACAGGGGATGTACCAAGAGACCCAGTACTTC.

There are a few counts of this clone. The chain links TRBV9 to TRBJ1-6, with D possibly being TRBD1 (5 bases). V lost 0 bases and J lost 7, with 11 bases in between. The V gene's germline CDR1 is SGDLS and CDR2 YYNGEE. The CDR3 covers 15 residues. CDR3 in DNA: TGTGCCAGCAGCGTAGCGGGGGGAAACAATTCACCCCTCCACTTT. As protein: CASSVAGGNNSPLHF.

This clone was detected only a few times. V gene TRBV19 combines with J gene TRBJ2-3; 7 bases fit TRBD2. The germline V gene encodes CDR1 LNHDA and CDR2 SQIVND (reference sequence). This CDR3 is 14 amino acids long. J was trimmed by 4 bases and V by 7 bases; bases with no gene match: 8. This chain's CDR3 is CASTSGERSDTQYF. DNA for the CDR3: TGTGCCAGTACTAGCGGAGAACGTTCAGATACGCAGTATTTT.

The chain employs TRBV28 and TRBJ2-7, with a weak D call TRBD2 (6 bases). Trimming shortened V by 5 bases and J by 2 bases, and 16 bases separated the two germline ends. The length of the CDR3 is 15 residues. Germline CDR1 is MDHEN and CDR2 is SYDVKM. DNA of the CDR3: TGTGCCAGCAGTATCCGAGGAGGGTTAACCTACGAGCAGTACTTC. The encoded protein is CASSIRGGLTYEQYF. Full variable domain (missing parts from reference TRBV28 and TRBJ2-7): DVKVTQSSRYLVKRTGEKVFLECVQDMDHENMFWYRQDPGLGLRLIYFSYDVKMKEKGDIPEGYSVSREKKERFSLILESASTNQTSMYLCASSIRGGLTYEQYFGPGTRLTVT.

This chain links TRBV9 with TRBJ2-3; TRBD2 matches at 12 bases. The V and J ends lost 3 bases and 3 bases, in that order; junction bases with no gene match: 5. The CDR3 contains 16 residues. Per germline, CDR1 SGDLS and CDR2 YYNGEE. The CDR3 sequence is CASSALAGGATDTQYF. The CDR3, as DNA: TGTGCCAGCAGCGCTCTAGCGGGGGGGGCAACAGATACGCAGTATTTT.

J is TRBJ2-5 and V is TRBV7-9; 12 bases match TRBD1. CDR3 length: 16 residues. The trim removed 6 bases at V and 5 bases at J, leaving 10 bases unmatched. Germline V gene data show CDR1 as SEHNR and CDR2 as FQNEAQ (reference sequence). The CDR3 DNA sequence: TGTGCCAGCAGTTCGGGACAGGGGGCTCTGATGGAGACCCAGTACTTC. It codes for CASSSGQGALMETQYF. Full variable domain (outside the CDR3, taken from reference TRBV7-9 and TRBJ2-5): DTGVSQNPRHKITKRGQNVTFRCDPISEHNRLYWYRQTLGQGPEFLTYFQNEAQLEKSRLLSDRFSAERPKGSFSTLEIQRTEQGDSAMYLCASSSGQGALMETQYFGPGTRLLVL.

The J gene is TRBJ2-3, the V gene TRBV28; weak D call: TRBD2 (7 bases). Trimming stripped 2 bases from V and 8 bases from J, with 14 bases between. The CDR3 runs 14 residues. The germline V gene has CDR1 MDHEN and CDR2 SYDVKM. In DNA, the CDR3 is TGTGCCAGCAGTTTACGGGCAGGGGAGGGTACGCAGTATTTT. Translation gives CASSLRAGEGTQYF.

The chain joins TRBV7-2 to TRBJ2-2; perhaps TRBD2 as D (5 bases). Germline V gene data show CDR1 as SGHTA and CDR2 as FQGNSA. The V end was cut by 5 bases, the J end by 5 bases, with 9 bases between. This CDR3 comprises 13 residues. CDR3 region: CASSTRVTGELFF. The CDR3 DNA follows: TGTGCCAGCAGCACGAGGGTAACCGGGGAGCTGTTTTTT.

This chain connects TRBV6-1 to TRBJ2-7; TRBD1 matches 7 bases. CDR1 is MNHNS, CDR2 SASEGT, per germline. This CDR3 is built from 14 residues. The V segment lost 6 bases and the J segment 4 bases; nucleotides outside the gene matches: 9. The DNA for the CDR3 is TGTGCCAGCAGGTCTCCGGGACAGTATTACGAGCAGTACTTC. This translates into CASRSPGQYYEQYF.

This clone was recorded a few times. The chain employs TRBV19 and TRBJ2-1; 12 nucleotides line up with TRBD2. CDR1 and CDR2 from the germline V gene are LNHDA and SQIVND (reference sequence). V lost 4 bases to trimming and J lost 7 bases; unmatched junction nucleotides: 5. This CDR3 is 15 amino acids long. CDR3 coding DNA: TGTGCCAGTAGTACTAGCGGGGGGGCCATAAATGAGCAGTTCTTC. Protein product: CASSTSGGAINEQFF.

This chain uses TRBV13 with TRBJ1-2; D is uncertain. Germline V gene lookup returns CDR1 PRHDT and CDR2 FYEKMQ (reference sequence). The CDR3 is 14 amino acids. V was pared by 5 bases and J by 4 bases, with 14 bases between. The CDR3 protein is CASSVGGGPYGYTF. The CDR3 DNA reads TGTGCCAGCAGCGTGGGCGGAGGCCCCTATGGCTACACCTTC.

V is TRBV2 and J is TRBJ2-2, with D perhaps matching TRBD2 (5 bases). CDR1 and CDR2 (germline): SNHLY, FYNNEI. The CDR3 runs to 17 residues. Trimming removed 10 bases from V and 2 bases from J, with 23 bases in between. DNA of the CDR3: TGTGCCACTCCCCGAACGGACTCCAAACAAAACACCGGGGAGCTGTTTTTT. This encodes CATPRTDSKQNTGELFF.

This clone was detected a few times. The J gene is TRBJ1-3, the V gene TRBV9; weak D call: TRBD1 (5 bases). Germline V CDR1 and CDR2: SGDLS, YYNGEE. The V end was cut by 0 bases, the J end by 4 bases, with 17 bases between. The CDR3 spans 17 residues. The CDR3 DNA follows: TGTGCCAGCAGCGTAGGGGCAGGGAAAGCGGGCGGAAACACCATATATTTT. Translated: CASSVGAGKAGGNTIYF.

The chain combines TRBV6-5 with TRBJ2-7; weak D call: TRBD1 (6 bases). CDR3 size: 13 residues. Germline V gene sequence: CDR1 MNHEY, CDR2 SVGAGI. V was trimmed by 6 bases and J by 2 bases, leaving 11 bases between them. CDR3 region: CASSRQAAYEQYF. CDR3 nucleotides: TGTGCCAGCAGCCGACAGGCCGCCTACGAGCAGTACTTC.

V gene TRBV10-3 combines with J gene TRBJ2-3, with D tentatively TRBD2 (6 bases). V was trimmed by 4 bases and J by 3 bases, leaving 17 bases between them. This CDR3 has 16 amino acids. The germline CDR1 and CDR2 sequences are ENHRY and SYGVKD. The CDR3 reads CAISAGPPSGTDTQYF. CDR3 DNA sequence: TGTGCCATCAGTGCGGGCCCTCCCAGCGGGACAGATACGCAGTATTTT.

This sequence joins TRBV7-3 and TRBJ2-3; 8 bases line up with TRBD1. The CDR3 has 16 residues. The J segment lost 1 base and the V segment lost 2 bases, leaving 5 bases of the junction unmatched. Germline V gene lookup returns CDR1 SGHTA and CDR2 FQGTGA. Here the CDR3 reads CASSLSGTGGTDTQYF. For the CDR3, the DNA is TGTGCCAGCAGCTTATCCGGGACAGGCGGCACAGATACGCAGTATTTT.

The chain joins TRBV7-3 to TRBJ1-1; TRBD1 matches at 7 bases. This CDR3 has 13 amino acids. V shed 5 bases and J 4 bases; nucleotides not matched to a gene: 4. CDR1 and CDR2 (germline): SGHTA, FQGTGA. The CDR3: CASSPQGITEAFF. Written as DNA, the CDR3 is TGTGCCAGCAGCCCACAGGGGATCACTGAAGCTTTCTTT.